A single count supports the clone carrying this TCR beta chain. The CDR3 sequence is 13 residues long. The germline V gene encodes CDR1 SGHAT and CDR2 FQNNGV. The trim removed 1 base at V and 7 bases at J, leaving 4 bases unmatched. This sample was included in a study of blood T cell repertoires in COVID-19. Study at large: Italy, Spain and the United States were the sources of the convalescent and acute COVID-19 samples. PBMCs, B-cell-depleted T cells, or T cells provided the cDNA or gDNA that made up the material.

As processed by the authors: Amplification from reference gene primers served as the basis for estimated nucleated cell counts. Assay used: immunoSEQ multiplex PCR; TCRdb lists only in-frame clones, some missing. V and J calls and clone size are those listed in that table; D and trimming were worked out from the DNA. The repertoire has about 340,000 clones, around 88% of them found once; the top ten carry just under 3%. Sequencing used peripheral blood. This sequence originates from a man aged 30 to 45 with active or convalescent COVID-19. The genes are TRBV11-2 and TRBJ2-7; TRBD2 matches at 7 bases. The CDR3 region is CASSLGGGVEQYF. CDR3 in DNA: TGTGCCAGCAGCTTAGGGGGAGGGGTTGAGCAGTACTTC. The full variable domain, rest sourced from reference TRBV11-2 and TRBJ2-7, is EAGVAQSPRYKIIEKRQSVAFWCNPISGHATLYWYQQILGQGPKLLIQFQNNGVVDDSQLPKDRFSAERLKGVDSTLKIQPAKLEDSAVYLCASSLGGGVEQYFGPGTRLTVT.